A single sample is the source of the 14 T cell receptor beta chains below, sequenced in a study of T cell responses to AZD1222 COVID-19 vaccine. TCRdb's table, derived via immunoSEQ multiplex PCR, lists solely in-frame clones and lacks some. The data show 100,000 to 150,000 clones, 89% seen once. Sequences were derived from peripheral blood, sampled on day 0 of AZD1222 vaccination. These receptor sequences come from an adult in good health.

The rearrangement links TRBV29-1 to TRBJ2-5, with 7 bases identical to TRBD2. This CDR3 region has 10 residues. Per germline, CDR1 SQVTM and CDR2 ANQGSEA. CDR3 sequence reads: CAGEGETQYF. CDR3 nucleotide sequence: TGCGCGGGGGAAGGAGAGACCCAGTACTTC.

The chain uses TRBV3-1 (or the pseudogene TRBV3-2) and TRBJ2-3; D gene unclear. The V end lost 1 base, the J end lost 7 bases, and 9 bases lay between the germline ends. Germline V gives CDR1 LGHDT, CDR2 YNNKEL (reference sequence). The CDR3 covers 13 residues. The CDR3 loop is CASSQGDTNTQYF. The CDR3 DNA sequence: TGTGCCAGCAGCCAAGGTGATACCAATACGCAGTATTTT.

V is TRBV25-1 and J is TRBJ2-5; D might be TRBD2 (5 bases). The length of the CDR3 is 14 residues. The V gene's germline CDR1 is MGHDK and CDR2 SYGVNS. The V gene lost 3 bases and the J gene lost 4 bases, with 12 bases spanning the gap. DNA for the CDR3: TGTGCCAGCAGTGATTCTCTTGAGGGAGAGACCCAGTACTTC. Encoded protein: CASSDSLEGETQYF.

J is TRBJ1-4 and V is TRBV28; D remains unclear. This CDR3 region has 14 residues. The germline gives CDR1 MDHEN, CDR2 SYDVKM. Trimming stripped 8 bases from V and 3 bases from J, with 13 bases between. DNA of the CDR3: TGTGCCAGCCAGGCCCACGGACCTAATGAAAAACTGTTTTTT. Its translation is CASQAHGPNEKLFF.

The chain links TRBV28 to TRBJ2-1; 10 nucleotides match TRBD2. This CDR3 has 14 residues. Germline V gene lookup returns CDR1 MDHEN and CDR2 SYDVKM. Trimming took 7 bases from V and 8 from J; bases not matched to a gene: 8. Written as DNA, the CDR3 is TGTGCCAGCAAAGGGGCTAGCGGGAGCCATGAGCAGTTCTTC. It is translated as CASKGASGSHEQFF. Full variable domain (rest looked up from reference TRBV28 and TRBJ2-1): DVKVTQSSRYLVKRTGEKVFLECVQDMDHENMFWYRQDPGLGLRLIYFSYDVKMKEKGDIPEGYSVSREKKERFSLILESASTNQTSMYLCASKGASGSHEQFFGPGTRLTVL.

The CDR3 region is CASSLEEEAGNTIYF. CDR3 DNA: TGCGCCAGCAGCCTTGAGGAAGAGGCTGGAAACACCATATATTTT. V is TRBV5-1 and J is TRBJ1-3; D uncertain. Trimming stripped 4 bases from V and 2 bases from J, with 13 bases between. CDR3 size: 15 residues. CDR1 is SGHRS, CDR2 YFSETQ, per germline.

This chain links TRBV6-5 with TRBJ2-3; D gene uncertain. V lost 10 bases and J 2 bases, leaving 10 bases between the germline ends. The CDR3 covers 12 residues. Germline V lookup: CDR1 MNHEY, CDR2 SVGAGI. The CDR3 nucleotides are TGTGCCACCTCGAGTCCCACAGATACGCAGTATTTT. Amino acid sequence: CATSSPTDTQYF.

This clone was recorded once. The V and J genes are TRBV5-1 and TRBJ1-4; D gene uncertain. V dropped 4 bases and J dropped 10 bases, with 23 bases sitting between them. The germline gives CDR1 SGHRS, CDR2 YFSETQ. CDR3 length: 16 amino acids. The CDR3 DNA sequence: TGCGCCAGCAGCCAAGCCACTACACGGCTCGCGGGAAAACTGTTTTTT. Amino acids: CASSQATTRLAGKLFF.

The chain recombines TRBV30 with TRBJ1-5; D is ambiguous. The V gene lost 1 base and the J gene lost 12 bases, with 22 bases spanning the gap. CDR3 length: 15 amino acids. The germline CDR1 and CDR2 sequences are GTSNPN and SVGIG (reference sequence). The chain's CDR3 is CAWSDGRTQGNVQHF. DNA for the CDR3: TGTGCCTGGAGTGATGGGAGGACGCAAGGGAATGTCCAGCATTTT.

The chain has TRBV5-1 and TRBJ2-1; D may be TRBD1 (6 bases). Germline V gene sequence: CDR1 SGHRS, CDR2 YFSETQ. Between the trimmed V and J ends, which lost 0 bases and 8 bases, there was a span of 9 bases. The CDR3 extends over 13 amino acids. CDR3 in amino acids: CASSLGTADEQFF. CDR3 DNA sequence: TGCGCCAGCAGCTTGGGGACAGCCGATGAGCAGTTCTTC.

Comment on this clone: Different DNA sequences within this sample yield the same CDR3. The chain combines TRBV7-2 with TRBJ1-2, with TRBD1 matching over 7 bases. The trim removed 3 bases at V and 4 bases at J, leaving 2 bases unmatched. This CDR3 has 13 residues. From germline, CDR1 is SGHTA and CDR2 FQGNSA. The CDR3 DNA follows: TGTGCCAGCAGCTTGTCAGGGGGCTATGGCTACACCTTC. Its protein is CASSLSGGYGYTF.

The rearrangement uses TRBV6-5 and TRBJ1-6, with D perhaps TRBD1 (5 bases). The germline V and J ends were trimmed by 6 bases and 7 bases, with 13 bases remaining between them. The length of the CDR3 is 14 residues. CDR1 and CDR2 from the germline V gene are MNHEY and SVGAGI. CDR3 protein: CASSSTGPNSPLHF. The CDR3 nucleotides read TGTGCCAGCAGCTCCACAGGCCCCAATTCACCCCTCCACTTT.

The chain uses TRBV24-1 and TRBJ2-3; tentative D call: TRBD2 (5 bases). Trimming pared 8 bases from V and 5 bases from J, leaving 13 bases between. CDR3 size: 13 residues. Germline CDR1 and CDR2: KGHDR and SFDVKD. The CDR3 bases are TGTGCCACCACAGGCCGGGGATTAGATACGCAGTATTTT. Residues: CATTGRGLDTQYF.

The chain's CDR3 is CASSYPDEHNSNQPQHF. DNA of the CDR3: TGTGCCAGCAGTTACCCCGACGAACATAATAGCAATCAGCCCCAGCATTTT. The gene calls are TRBV6-8 and TRBJ1-5; D remains ambiguous. Trimming took 2 bases from V and 0 from J, leaving 14 bases between them. Germline lookup yields CDR1 MNHGY and CDR2 SAAAGT. The CDR3 loop spans 17 amino acids.